This T cell receptor (beta chain) was sequenced during a study of CD8 T cells in Susac syndrome. Reverse transcription of roughly 0.5 to 1 ug RNA used random hexamers. Across 54 Vbeta and 13 Jbeta, immunoSEQ multiplex PCR amplified TCR beta CDR3. MiXCR was run by TCRdb on the immunoSEQ multiplex PCR reads, yielding one entry per CDR3 protein. The data hold about 77,000 distinct CDR3 sequences, with just over 90% observed a single time. Details on this clonotype: What it binds is not known.

CDR1 is SQVTM, CDR2 ANQGSEA, per germline. J gave up 1 base and V 7 bases, and 4 bases lay outside the gene matches. This CDR3 spans 13 amino acids. Overall study findings and caveats: None of the CD4+ T cell repertoires in Susac syndrome showed clonal expansion.

The sequence was obtained from a human donor with Susac syndrome. The gene calls are TRBV29-1 and TRBJ1-1; the match to TRBD1 covers 9 bases. Input material: CD4+ T cells from PBMCs. The CDR3 coding sequence is TGCAGCGCAAAGGGACAGGGGAACACTGAAGCTTTCTTT. Encoded protein: CSAKGQGNTEAFF. The full variable domain, completed using reference TRBV29-1 and TRBJ1-1, is SAVISQKPSRDICQRGTSLTIQCQVDSQVTMMFWYRQQPGQSLTLIATANQGSEATYESGFVIDKFPISRPNLTFSTLTVSNMSPEDSSIYLCSAKGQGNTEAFFGQGTRLTVV.